The sequence of this T cell receptor beta chain was determined in a study of shared clonotypes between healthy human individuals. CDR3 length: 13 residues. CDR1 SGHRS and CDR2 YFSETQ come from the germline V gene. Trimming left V 4 bases short and J 0 bases short, with 8 bases between. It was CD45RO-negative cells, positively selected for CCR7, that made up naive CD8 cells, with terminally differentiated effector memory CD45RA+ cells excluded. Those who donated, Caucasian adults without exception, all lived in Nashville, Tennessee. Original data processing: With immunoSEQ giving junction-only sequences and no quality scores, filtering differed. TCRdb keeps only in-frame clones here, not all; method: immunoSEQ multiplex PCR. That table supplies the V and J calls and clone size; D and trimming were determined from the DNA. This table has hundreds of thousands of clones, roughly 98% appearing once.

The sequence derives from a man aged 25-40 years in good health. This chain connects TRBV5-1 to TRBJ2-7, with D tentatively TRBD1 or TRBD2 (5 bases each). Sequenced input: naive CD8+ T cells sorted from blood. The CDR3 nucleotides read TGCGCCAGCAGCCCGGGACCCTCCTACGAGCAGTACTTC. It translates to CASSPGPSYEQYF. Looking up the rest from reference TRBV5-1 and TRBJ2-7 gives the full variable domain: KAGVTQTPRYLIKTRGQQVTLSCSPISGHRSVSWYQQTPGQGLQFLFEYFSETQRNKGNFPGRFSGRQFSNSRSEMNVSTLELGDSALYLCASSPGPSYEQYFGPGTRLTVT.